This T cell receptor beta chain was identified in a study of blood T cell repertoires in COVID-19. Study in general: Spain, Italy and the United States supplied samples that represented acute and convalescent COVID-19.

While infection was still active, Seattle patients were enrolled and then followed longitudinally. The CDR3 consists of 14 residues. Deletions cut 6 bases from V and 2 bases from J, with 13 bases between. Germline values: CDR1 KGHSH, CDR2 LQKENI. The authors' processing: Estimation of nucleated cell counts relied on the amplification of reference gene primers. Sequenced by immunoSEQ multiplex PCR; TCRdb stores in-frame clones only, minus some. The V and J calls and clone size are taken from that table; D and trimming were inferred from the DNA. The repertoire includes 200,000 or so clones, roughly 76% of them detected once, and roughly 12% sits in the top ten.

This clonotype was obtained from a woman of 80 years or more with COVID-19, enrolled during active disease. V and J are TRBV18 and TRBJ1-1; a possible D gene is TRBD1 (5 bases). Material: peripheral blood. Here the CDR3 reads CASSPTGANTEAFF. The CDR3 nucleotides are TGTGCCAGCTCCCCAACAGGCGCAAACACTGAAGCTTTCTTT. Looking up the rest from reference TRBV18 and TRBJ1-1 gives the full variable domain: NAGVMQNPRHLVRRRGQEARLRCSPMKGHSHVYWYRQLPEEGLKFMVYLQKENIIDESGMPKERFSAEFPKEGPSILRIQQVVRGDSAAYFCASSPTGANTEAFFGQGTRLTVV.